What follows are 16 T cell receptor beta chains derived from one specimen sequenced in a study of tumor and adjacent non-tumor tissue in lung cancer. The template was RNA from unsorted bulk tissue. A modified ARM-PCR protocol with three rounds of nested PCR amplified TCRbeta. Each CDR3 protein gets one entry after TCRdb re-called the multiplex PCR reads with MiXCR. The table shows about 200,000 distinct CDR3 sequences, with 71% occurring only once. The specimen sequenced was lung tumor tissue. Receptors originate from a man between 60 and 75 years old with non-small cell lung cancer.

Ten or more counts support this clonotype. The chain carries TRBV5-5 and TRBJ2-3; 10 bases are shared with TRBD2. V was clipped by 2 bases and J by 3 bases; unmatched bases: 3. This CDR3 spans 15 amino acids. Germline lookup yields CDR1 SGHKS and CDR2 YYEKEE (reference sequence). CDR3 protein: CASSFLAGATDTQYF. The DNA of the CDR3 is TGTGCCAGCAGCTTCCTAGCGGGAGCAACAGATACGCAGTATTTT.

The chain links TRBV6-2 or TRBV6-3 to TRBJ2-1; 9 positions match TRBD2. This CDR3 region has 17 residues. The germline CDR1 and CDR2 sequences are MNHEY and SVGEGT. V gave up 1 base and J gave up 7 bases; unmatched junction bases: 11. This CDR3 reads CASSYFLGAGGLNEQFF. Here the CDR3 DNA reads TGTGCCAGCAGTTACTTCCTGGGAGCGGGAGGCTTGAATGAGCAGTTCTTC.

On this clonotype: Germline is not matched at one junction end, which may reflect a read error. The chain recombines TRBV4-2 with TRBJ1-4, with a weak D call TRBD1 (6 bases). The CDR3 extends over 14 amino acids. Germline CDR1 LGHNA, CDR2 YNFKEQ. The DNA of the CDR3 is TGTGTCATCAGCCAAGACCTACAGGGTGAAAGACTGTTTTTT. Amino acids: CVISQDLQGERLFF.

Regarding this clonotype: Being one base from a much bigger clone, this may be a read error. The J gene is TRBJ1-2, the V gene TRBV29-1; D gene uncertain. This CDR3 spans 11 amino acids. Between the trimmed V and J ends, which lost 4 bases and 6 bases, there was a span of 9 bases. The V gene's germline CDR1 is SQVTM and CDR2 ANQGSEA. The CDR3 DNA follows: TGCAGCGTTGGGGGAGAGCATGGCTACACCTTC. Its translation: CSVGGEHGYTF.

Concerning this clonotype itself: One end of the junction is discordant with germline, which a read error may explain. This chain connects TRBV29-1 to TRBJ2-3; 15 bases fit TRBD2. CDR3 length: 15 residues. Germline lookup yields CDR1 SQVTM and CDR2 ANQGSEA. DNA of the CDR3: TGCAACGTTGAAGGGACTAGCGGGGGGACAGATACTCAGTATTTT. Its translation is CNVEGTSGGTDTQYF.

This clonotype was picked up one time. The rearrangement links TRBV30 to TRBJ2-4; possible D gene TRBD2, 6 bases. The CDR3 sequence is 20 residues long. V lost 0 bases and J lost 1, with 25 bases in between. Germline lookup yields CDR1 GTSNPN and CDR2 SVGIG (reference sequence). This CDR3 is CAWSVGSEHRLTVAKNIQYF. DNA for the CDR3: TGTGCCTGGAGTGTCGGGAGTGAACACCGCTTAACTGTGGCCAAAAACATTCAGTACTTC.

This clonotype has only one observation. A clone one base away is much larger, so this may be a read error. The CDR3 nucleotides are TGTGCCACATATTTAACAGGGGTAGACATCTCCTACGAGCAGTACTTC. This translates into CATYLTGVDISYEQYF. The rearrangement links TRBV6-1 to TRBJ2-7, with 7 nucleotides matching TRBD1. The CDR3 loop spans 16 amino acids. With 10 bases clipped from V and 0 bases from J, the junction kept 15 bases outside the gene matches. CDR1 is MNHNS, CDR2 SASEGT, per germline.

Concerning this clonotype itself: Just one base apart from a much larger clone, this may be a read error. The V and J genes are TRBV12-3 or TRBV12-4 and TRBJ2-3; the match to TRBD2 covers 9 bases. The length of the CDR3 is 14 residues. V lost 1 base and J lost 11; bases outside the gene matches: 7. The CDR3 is CASSLGASGAMQYF. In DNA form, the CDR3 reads TGTGCCAGCAGTTTAGGGGCTAGCGGGGCTATGCAGTATTTT.

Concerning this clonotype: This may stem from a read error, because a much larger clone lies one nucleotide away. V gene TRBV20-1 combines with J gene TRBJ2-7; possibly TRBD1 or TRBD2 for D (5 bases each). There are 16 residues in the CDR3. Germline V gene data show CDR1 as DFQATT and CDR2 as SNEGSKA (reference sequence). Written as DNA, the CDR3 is TGCAATGCTAGAGATCCGGGGCTTCCAGCTCCCTACGAGCAGTACTTC. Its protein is CNARDPGLPAPYEQYF.

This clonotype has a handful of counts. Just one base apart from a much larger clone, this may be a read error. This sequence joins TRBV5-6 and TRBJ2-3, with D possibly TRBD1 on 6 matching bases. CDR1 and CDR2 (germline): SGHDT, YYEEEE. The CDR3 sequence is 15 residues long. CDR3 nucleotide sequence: TGTGCCAGCAGCTTATGGTCAGGGGCCACAAATACGCAGTATTTT. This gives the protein CASSLWSGATNTQYF.

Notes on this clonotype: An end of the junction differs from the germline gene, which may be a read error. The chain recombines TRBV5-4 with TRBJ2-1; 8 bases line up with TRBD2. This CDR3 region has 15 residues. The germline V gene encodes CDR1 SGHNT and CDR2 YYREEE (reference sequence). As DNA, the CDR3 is TGTGCCAGCAGTGCGGGGACTAGTAGGTGTAATGATCAGTTCTTC. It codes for CASSAGTSRCNDQFF. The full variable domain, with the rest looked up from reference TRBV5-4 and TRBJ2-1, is ETGVTQSPTHLIKTRGQQVTLRCSSQSGHNTVSWYQQALGQGPQFIFQYYREEENGRGNFPPRFSGLQFPNYSSELNVNALELDDSALYLCASSAGTSRCNDQFFGPGTRLTVL.

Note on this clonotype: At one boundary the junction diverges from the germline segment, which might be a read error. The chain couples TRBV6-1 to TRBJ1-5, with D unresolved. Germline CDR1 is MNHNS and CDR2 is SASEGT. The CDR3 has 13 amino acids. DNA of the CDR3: TGTGTCAGCAGTGCTATACTTTATGAGCCCCAGCATTTT. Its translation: CVSSAILYEPQHF.

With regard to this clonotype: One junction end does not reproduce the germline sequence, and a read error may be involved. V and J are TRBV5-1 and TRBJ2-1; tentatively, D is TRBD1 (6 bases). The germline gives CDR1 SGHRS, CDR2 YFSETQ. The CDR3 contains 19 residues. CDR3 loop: CTSSLLRTAIPLSYNEQFF. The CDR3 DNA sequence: TGTACCAGCAGCTTGCTACGGACAGCAATTCCCCTATCCTACAATGAGCAGTTCTTC. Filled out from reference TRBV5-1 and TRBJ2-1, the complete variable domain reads KAGVTQTPRYLIKTRGQQVTLSCSPISGHRSVSWYQQTPGQGLQFLFEYFSETQRNKGNFPGRFSGRQFSNSRSEMNVSTLELGDSALYLCTSSLLRTAIPLSYNEQFFGPGTRLTVL.

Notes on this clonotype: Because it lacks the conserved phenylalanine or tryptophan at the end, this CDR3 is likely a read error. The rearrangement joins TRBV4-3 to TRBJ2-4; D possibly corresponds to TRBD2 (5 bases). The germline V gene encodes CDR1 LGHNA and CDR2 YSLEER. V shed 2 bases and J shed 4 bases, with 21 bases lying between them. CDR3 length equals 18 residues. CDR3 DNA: TGCGCCAGCAGCCAAACGAACCGACCGGGGTGGGGAAAAAACATTCAGTACTTA. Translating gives CASSQTNRPGWGKNIQYL.

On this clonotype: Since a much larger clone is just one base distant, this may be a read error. CDR3 region: CASSEGVGVPGEQFF. DNA of the CDR3: TGTGCCAGCAGTGAAGGAGTGGGAGTGCCAGGAGAGCAGTTCTTC. The chain recombines TRBV6-1 with TRBJ2-1; TRBD2 might be the D (5 bases). V was clipped by 1 base and J by 10 bases, with 17 bases between them. Germline V CDR1 and CDR2: MNHNS, SASEGT. The CDR3 is made up of 15 amino acids.

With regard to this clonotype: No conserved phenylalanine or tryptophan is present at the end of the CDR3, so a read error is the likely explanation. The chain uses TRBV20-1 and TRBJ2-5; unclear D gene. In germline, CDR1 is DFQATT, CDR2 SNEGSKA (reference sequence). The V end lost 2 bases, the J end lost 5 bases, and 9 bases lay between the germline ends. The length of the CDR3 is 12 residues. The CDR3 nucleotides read TGCAGTGCTAGAATGTGGCCGGAGACCCAGTACTTA. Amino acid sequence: CSARMWPETQYL.